One T cell receptor beta chain is described in this entry. Its antigen is currently unknown. This record belongs to a study of T cell responses to AZD1222 COVID-19 vaccine. The study's findings and limits: Repertoire sampling occurred only after the peak T cell response.

Germline lookup yields CDR1 LNHDA and CDR2 SQIVND (reference sequence). V dropped 2 bases and J dropped 8 bases, with 10 bases sitting between them. This CDR3 spans 13 amino acids. Only in-frame clones appear in the TCRdb table, and some are missing; sequencing was by immunoSEQ multiplex PCR. The sample consists of 110,000 to 150,000 clones, roughly 89% of them appearing once. The chain carries TRBV19 and TRBJ1-5, with D hard to call. This receptor was obtained from an adult in good health. The sequences come from peripheral blood, collected on day 0 of AZD1222 vaccination. DNA for the CDR3: TGTGCCAGTAGTATAATCGCGCCCGAGCCCCAGCATTTT. Translated: CASSIIAPEPQHF.